This T cell receptor (beta chain) was sequenced for a study of T cells after yellow fever vaccination. Study-level background: Any fraction with a low cell number was prepared using SMART-Seq v4 Ultra Low Input.

Germline lookup yields CDR1 SGHDN and CDR2 FVKESK. Trimming removed 2 bases from V and 0 bases from J, with 2 bases in between. CDR3 length equals 14 residues. As to this clonotype: What it binds is unknown.

Study-wide points: Once the booster was given, most primary-vaccination clones reappeared, at about 97% for CD4 and over 75% for CD8.

As TCR cDNA was made by 5'RACE template switching, a universal primer site and UMIs were added. A single record per CDR3 protein comes from TCRdb applying MiXCR to the 5' RACE reads. The sample shows about 260,000 distinct CDR3 sequences, around 5.2% of them seen only once. This receptor was identified in a man between 18 and 29 years old who received the YFV17D yellow fever vaccine. The chain uses TRBV14 and TRBJ2-6, with D hard to call. The sample consisted of CD4+ T cells sorted from PBMCs, taken on the day of the yellow fever booster vaccination. The CDR3 reads CASSQFSGANVLTF. The CDR3 nucleotides read TGTGCCAGCAGCCAATTCTCTGGGGCCAACGTCCTGACTTTC.